One and the same sample provided the 26 T cell receptor beta chains below, sequenced in a study of T cell responses to AZD1222 COVID-19 vaccine. This table comes from immunoSEQ multiplex PCR, and its TCRdb copy is limited to in-frame clones, with some not included. The data contain tens of thousands of clones, roughly nine tenths of them singletons. The source was peripheral blood, collected on day 0 of AZD1222 vaccination. These receptors came from an adult in good health.

The V and J genes are TRBV4-1 and TRBJ2-7; no clear D gene. V lost 4 bases, J lost 3 bases, and 13 bases lay in between. There are 14 residues in the CDR3. The germline V gene has CDR1 MGHRA and CDR2 YSYEKL. The CDR3 is CASSPNYESYEQYF. The CDR3 nucleotides are TGCGCCAGCAGCCCGAACTACGAGAGCTACGAGCAGTACTTC.

The CDR3 spells CASTPQGTGGETQYF. The CDR3 nucleotides are TGTGCCAGCACTCCGCAGGGGACAGGGGGAGAGACCCAGTACTTC. The rearrangement uses TRBV2 and TRBJ2-5; 11 bases agree with TRBD1. Losses at the gene ends were 7 bases for V and 4 bases for J; bases not matched to a gene: 8. Germline-derived CDR1 and CDR2 are SNHLY and FYNNEI. This CDR3 is built from 15 residues.

This chain links TRBV18 with TRBJ2-2, with 7 bases aligning to TRBD1. CDR1 and CDR2 from the germline V gene are KGHSH and LQKENI. After removal of 2 bases from V and 4 bases from J, the junction contained 7 bases not matched to a gene. This CDR3 region has 16 residues. In nucleotides, the CDR3 is TGTGCCAGCTCACCAGCTCAGGGGGAAGCCACCGGGGAGCTGTTTTTT. Its translation is CASSPAQGEATGELFF. The full variable domain, in which reference TRBV18 and TRBJ2-2 provide the parts outside the CDR3, is NAGVMQNPRHLVRRRGQEARLRCSPMKGHSHVYWYRQLPEEGLKFMVYLQKENIIDESGMPKERFSAEFPKEGPSILRIQQVVRGDSAAYFCASSPAQGEATGELFFGEGSRLTVL.

The rearrangement joins TRBV6-5 to TRBJ2-7; D assignment may be TRBD1 or TRBD2 (5 bases each). Germline V lookup: CDR1 MNHEY, CDR2 SVGAGI. The V and J ends lost 7 bases and 2 bases respectively, with 12 bases between them. This CDR3 contains 13 residues. This CDR3 reads CASTLEGPYEQYF. CDR3 sequence (DNA): TGTGCCAGCACCCTAGAGGGACCCTACGAGCAGTACTTC.

A few counts support this clone. V and J are TRBV30 and TRBJ2-2; 8 nucleotides agree with TRBD1. CDR1 and CDR2 from the germline V gene are GTSNPN and SVGIG (reference sequence). The CDR3 covers 13 residues. V gave up 0 bases and J gave up 6 bases; unmatched junction bases: 0. The CDR3 reads CAWSVQGAGELFF. DNA of the CDR3: TGTGCCTGGAGTGTACAGGGGGCCGGGGAGCTGTTTTTT.

The chain has TRBV18 and TRBJ1-1, with 7 bases matching TRBD1. CDR1 and CDR2 from the germline V gene are KGHSH and LQKENI. This CDR3 is built from 13 residues. Trimming removed 3 bases from V and 7 bases from J; junction bases left unmatched: 5. The CDR3 region has the DNA TGTGCCAGCTCACCCGACAGGGTTGGTGAAGCTTTCTTT. This sequence encodes CASSPDRVGEAFF.

The rearrangement uses TRBV6-5 and TRBJ2-1; D tentatively fits TRBD1 or TRBD2 (5 bases each). CDR1 is MNHEY, CDR2 SVGAGI, per germline. The CDR3 totals 16 residues. V gave up 4 bases and J gave up 6 bases, with 19 bases separating them. CDR3 in DNA: TGTGCCAGCAGTTTCCACGGTGGGGGATTAATCAATGAGCAGTTCTTC. Protein sequence: CASSFHGGGLINEQFF.

This clone was detected once. The rearrangement uses TRBV2 and TRBJ2-2, with D possibly matching TRBD1 (5 bases). Between the trimmed V and J ends, which lost 4 bases and 3 bases, there was a span of 15 bases. The CDR3 extends over 16 amino acids. Germline V gene sequence: CDR1 SNHLY, CDR2 FYNNEI. CDR3: CASSVEQMGHTGELFF. CDR3 bases: TGTGCCAGCAGTGTAGAGCAAATGGGGCACACCGGGGAGCTGTTTTTT.

The CDR3 region is CASSPRQGQYEQYF. The CDR3, as DNA: TGTGCCAGCAGCCCGAGACAGGGTCAATACGAGCAGTACTTC. The chain links TRBV3-1 (or the pseudogene TRBV3-2) to TRBJ2-7; 7 bases match TRBD1. The CDR3 covers 14 residues. The V segment lost 4 bases and the J segment 4 bases; nucleotides outside the gene matches: 7. Germline CDR1 reads LGHDT; CDR2 reads YNNKEL (reference sequence).

CDR3 in amino acids: CASSRMTSGRYNEQFF. DNA for the CDR3: TGTGCCAGCAGCCGGATGACTAGCGGGAGATACAATGAGCAGTTCTTC. The genes are TRBV5-6 and TRBJ2-1; 12 bases line up with TRBD2. After removal of 4 bases from V and 4 bases from J, the junction contained 6 bases not matched to a gene. The CDR3 has 16 amino acids. The germline V gene encodes CDR1 SGHDT and CDR2 YYEEEE. Full variable domain (outside the CDR3, taken from reference TRBV5-6 and TRBJ2-1): DAGVTQSPTHLIKTRGQQVTLRCSPKSGHDTVSWYQQALGQGPQFIFQYYEEEERQRGNFPDRFSGHQFPNYSSELNVNALLLGDSALYLCASSRMTSGRYNEQFFGPGTRLTVL.

V gene TRBV2 combines with J gene TRBJ2-7, with a weak D call TRBD2 (6 bases). V was trimmed by 5 bases and J by 0 bases, leaving 11 bases between them. The germline V gene has CDR1 SNHLY and CDR2 FYNNEI. This CDR3 comprises 14 residues. CDR3 loop: CASSTNSGSYEQYF. CDR3 DNA: TGTGCCAGCAGTACAAATAGCGGCTCCTACGAGCAGTACTTC.

The J gene is TRBJ1-2, the V gene TRBV7-2; 8 bases align to TRBD1. V was pared by 5 bases and J by 4 bases, with 6 bases of the junction left unmatched. The CDR3 totals 14 residues. CDR1 is SGHTA and CDR2 is FQGNSA in the germline V gene. The CDR3 protein is CASSPQTGVYGYTF. The CDR3 DNA sequence: TGTGCCAGCAGCCCACAGACAGGGGTCTATGGCTACACCTTC.

This sequence joins TRBV3-1 (or the pseudogene TRBV3-2) and TRBJ2-1; D remains ambiguous. V was pared by 0 bases and J by 12 bases, with 12 bases between. Germline CDR1 is LGHDT and CDR2 is YNNKEL (reference sequence). The CDR3 runs to 13 residues. The CDR3 nucleotides read TGTGCCAGCAGCCAAGACCGGACCCGAGGGCAGTTCTTC. It is translated as CASSQDRTRGQFF.

The V and J genes are TRBV9 and TRBJ2-7, with 9 bases aligning to TRBD2. Germline CDR1 and CDR2: SGDLS and YYNGEE. With V trimmed by 4 bases and J by 3 bases, 11 bases remained unmatched. The CDR3 consists of 16 residues. The CDR3, as DNA: TGTGCCAGCAGCCGAGGGGGGACTAGCAACCTCTACGAGCAGTACTTC. This gives the protein CASSRGGTSNLYEQYF.

This clone was counted a single time. V usage is TRBV7-2 and J usage is TRBJ2-6; TRBD1 matches 10 bases. Germline CDR1 is SGHTA and CDR2 is FQGNSA. Trimming took 9 bases from V and 0 from J; bases not matched to a gene: 11. This CDR3 contains 18 residues. CDR3: CASFRPGQGFSGANVLTF. The CDR3 nucleotides are TGTGCCAGTTTTCGGCCGGGACAGGGGTTCTCTGGGGCCAACGTCCTGACTTTC.

The J gene is TRBJ2-1, the V gene TRBV4-2, with 11 nucleotides matching TRBD2. V shed 4 bases and J 8 bases; nucleotides not matched to a gene: 10. The CDR3 loop spans 16 amino acids. Germline V gives CDR1 LGHNA, CDR2 YNFKEQ. CDR3 nucleotides: TGTGCCAGCAGCCCCTGGGCTAGCGGGGGGTATTATGAGCAGTTCTTC. Encoded protein: CASSPWASGGYYEQFF.

The chain couples TRBV27 to TRBJ1-1, with D possibly being TRBD1 (6 bases). Trimming pared 4 bases from V and 4 bases from J, leaving 13 bases between. This CDR3 region has 14 residues. Germline CDR1 reads MNHEY; CDR2 reads SMNVEV (reference sequence). CDR3: CASSSLPGATEAFF. CDR3 nucleotides: TGTGCCAGCAGTTCCCTTCCAGGGGCCACTGAAGCTTTCTTT.

The chain couples TRBV29-1 to TRBJ2-1; D possibly matches TRBD1 or TRBD2 (6 bases each). V shed 6 bases and J shed 4 bases, with 22 bases lying between them. The CDR3 has 16 residues. CDR1 is SQVTM and CDR2 is ANQGSEA in the germline V gene. This CDR3 is CSVTVRGPREYNEQFF. CDR3 nucleotide sequence: TGCAGCGTCACCGTCCGGGGGCCCCGTGAGTACAATGAGCAGTTCTTC.

The CDR3 loop reads CASSLGGRGLQPQHF. The DNA of the CDR3 is TGTGCCAGCAGTCTAGGTGGCAGGGGGCTTCAGCCCCAGCATTTT. This chain uses TRBV6-5 with TRBJ1-5; 8 bases fit TRBD1. V shed 5 bases and J 6 bases; nucleotides not matched to a gene: 9. The CDR3 spans 15 residues. Per germline, CDR1 MNHEY and CDR2 SVGAGI.

V gene TRBV18 combines with J gene TRBJ2-1; perhaps TRBD1 as D (6 bases). Germline CDR1 and CDR2: KGHSH and LQKENI. This CDR3 spans 13 amino acids. V was trimmed by 6 bases and J by 4 bases, leaving 10 bases between them. For the CDR3, the DNA is TGTGCCAGCTCTCGGACAGAGTACAATGAGCAGTTCTTC. It translates to CASSRTEYNEQFF.

The chain has TRBV9 and TRBJ2-3, with 8 bases that match TRBD2. The germline V gene encodes CDR1 SGDLS and CDR2 YYNGEE. The CDR3 is made up of 16 amino acids. Trimming removed 0 bases from V and 4 bases from J; junction bases left unmatched: 7. CDR3 in DNA: TGTGCCAGCAGCGTAGGGGCGGGAGGTGGTGCAGATACGCAGTATTTT. Translating gives CASSVGAGGGADTQYF.

The chain employs TRBV7-8 and TRBJ2-7; D is possibly TRBD1 or TRBD2 (6 bases each). The germline V and J ends were trimmed by 5 bases and 9 bases, with 20 bases remaining between them. The CDR3 is 14 residues long. Germline CDR1 SGHVS, CDR2 FQNEAQ. CDR3 in amino acids: CASSGGPSGLGQYF. CDR3 sequence (DNA): TGTGCCAGCAGCGGGGGGCCTTCAGGCCTGGGGCAGTACTTC. The full variable domain, its missing parts supplied by reference TRBV7-8 and TRBJ2-7, is GAGVSQSPRYKVAKRGQDVALRCDPISGHVSLFWYQQALGQGPEFLTYFQNEAQLDKSGLPSDRFFAERPEGSVSTLKIQRTQQEDSAVYLCASSGGPSGLGQYFGPGTRLTVT.

The rearrangement uses TRBV9 and TRBJ2-3; D possibly matches TRBD1 or TRBD2 (5 bases each). Germline V gives CDR1 SGDLS, CDR2 YYNGEE. V lost 0 bases and J 6 bases, leaving 8 bases between the germline ends. This CDR3 contains 13 residues. As DNA, the CDR3 is TGTGCCAGCAGCGTAGCCAGGGACGATACGCAGTATTTT. This encodes CASSVARDDTQYF.

V usage is TRBV7-2 and J usage is TRBJ2-2; D remains ambiguous. There are 16 residues in the CDR3. Germline-derived CDR1 and CDR2 are SGHTA and FQGNSA. Trimming removed 1 base at V and 6 bases at J, with 15 bases between. The CDR3 protein is CASSLVGGSNSGELFF. For the CDR3, the DNA is TGTGCCAGCAGCTTAGTAGGCGGATCCAATTCCGGGGAGCTGTTTTTT.

Here the CDR3 reads CASKGTSAYNEQFF. DNA for the CDR3: TGTGCCAGTAAAGGGACTAGCGCGTACAATGAGCAGTTCTTC. The chain has TRBV19 and TRBJ2-1; 10 nucleotides agree with TRBD2. Germline V gives CDR1 LNHDA, CDR2 SQIVND (reference sequence). The CDR3 is 14 amino acids. After removal of 7 bases from V and 4 bases from J, the junction contained 4 bases not matched to a gene.

The chain recombines TRBV19 with TRBJ1-5; D remains ambiguous. Germline CDR1 is LNHDA and CDR2 is SQIVND (reference sequence). This CDR3 contains 15 residues. With 4 bases removed from V and 0 bases from J, the gap between germline ends came to 10 bases. CDR3: CASSRQAYSNQPQHF. CDR3 coding DNA: TGTGCCAGTAGTAGGCAGGCGTATAGCAATCAGCCCCAGCATTTT.